The sequence of this T cell receptor beta chain was determined in a study of Ad26.COV2.S vaccination and SARS-CoV-2 variants (dated by TCRdb to the early 2020s). Some background on the complete study: Donors in the vaccine arm were drawn from COV1001, a multicentre, randomized, double-blind, placebo-controlled phase I-IIa trial testing Ad26.COV2.S in healthy adults. Trial participants were randomized into five groups of five: low-dose or high-dose Ad26.COV2.S given once or twice, or placebo on both occasions. The specificity and breadth of SARS-CoV-2-reactive T cell receptors after Ad26.COV2.S vaccination were assessed by TCRbeta repertoire sequencing. Investigators remained blinded to trial group allocation during experiments and outcome assessment. Dosing of Ad26.COV2.S was intramuscular, at either 5x10^10 or 1x10^11 viral particles, delivered as one shot or as two shots spaced 56 days apart. The TCR-sequenced set comprised about 30 samples: 19 Ad26.COV2.S vaccine recipients, 5 placebo recipients and 8 SARS-CoV-2 convalescent individuals.

This clone was observed a few times. It has no known antigen specificity. Within one base of it there is no much larger clone, and no base qualities were kept. This sample's treatment or condition label indicates: roughly 19 received Ad26.COV2.S at low or high dose, single or two shots; roughly five received placebo; per-sample allocation not given. For vaccine and placebo recipients, the sequenced repertoires came from samples collected on day 63 after the first injection. Between 29 July and 7 August 2020, Cohort 1b enrolled approximately 26 adults aged 18-55 years at one site in Boston, USA. Ad26.COV2.S was a replication-incompetent adenovirus type 26 vector that expressed a prefusion-stabilized SARS-CoV-2 spike protein derived from the original Wuhan strain. General conclusions and limits of the study: According to the authors, total T cell responses may have been underestimated by the TCR breadth and depth analyses. Comparable non-spike TCR breadth was observed between vaccine and placebo recipients, consistent with only spike being contained in the vaccine. Compared with placebo recipients, Ad26.COV2.S recipients showed higher spike-specific TCR breadth (P = 0.0014). Comparing responses between vaccine doses or regimens was not something the study was powered to do. Substantial breadth of spike-specific CD8+ and CD4+ T cell responses was reported after vaccination.

The immunoSEQ Assay was the method used to sequence TCRbeta CDR3 regions. After extraction, genomic DNA underwent amplification by bias-controlled multiplex PCR, followed by high-throughput sequencing. The authors processed their data as follows. To quantify the absolute abundance of each unique TCRbeta CDR3 region, sequences were collapsed and filtered. T cell fraction was estimated by normalizing TCRbeta template counts to usable DNA, which was measured by amplifying reference genes present in all nucleated cells. Repertoire TCRs were annotated as SARS-CoV-2-specific by exact matching of V gene, CDR3 amino acid sequence and J gene to a known reactive TCR set. MIRA supplied the reference SARS-CoV-2 TCR set, which was filtered for enrichment in COVID-19-positive ImmuneCODE repertoires so that public or cross-reactive TCRs were removed. Using the MIRA antigens, annotated TCRs were further analysed by specific ORF or by position within an ORF. Depth was the summed frequency of annotated unique rearrangements, while breadth was defined as annotated unique rearrangements over total unique productive rearrangements. Two-sided Wilcoxon rank-sum tests were applied when comparing TCR breadth between groups. TCRdb carries this immuneACCESS record with in-frame sequences only. Its versions omit some clonotypes, under half of them owing to an unresolved V gene in the studies checked, with the rest unexplained. From that table come the V and J calls and clone size; the DNA was used to work out D and trimming. In all, the sample holds about 500,000 clones, and roughly 87% of those were seen once. The ten largest account for over 1.5% of the sample.

The sequence came from a person aged 18-65 years who received the Ad26.COV2.S COVID-19 vaccine or a placebo. This specimen was peripheral blood, taken in a trial of Ad26.COV2.S vaccine versus placebo.

The CDR3 here reads CASSQEKGDGYEKLFF. In nucleotides, the sequence is TGTGCCAGCAGCCAAGAAAAAGGTGACGGATATGAAAAACTGTTTTTT. The chain was built from TRBV3-1 (or the pseudogene TRBV3-2) and TRBJ1-4, with the D gene uncertain. Trimming costs V 0 bases and J 6 bases, and their ends lie 14 bases apart. The CDR3 runs 16 residues from the cysteine to the phenylalanine. Only the CDR3 DNA stays, 48 bases, in frame from base 1. Sequences LGHDT (CDR1) and YNNKEL (CDR2) are obtained from the germline V gene (reference sequence).